This entry lists 5 T cell receptor beta chains sequenced from one sample in a study of blood T cell repertoires in COVID-19. The repertoire was sequenced with immunoSEQ multiplex PCR; TCRdb's copy has only in-frame clones and lacks some. This sample yields roughly 300,000 clones, of which roughly 80% are seen a single time; almost 1.5% belongs to the top ten. The sample was peripheral blood. These TCRs come from a human donor with COVID-19, enrolled during active disease. The donor label of this sample is uncertain.

The chain has TRBV28 and TRBJ1-2; 8 bases are shared with TRBD1. From germline, CDR1 is MDHEN and CDR2 SYDVKM. Trimming cost V 2 bases and J 8 bases; bases outside gene matches: 10. CDR3 length: 15 amino acids. The chain's CDR3 is CASSLGQGRAAGYTF. The CDR3 coding sequence is TGTGCCAGCAGTTTAGGACAGGGCAGAGCTGCCGGCTACACCTTC.

The chain uses TRBV18 and TRBJ1-4; 8 nucleotides align to TRBD1. With 6 bases clipped from V and 7 bases from J, the junction kept 7 bases outside the gene matches. Per germline, CDR1 KGHSH and CDR2 LQKENI. The length of the CDR3 is 14 residues. CDR3 protein: CASSKDRAGEKLFF. The CDR3 nucleotides are TGTGCCAGCTCTAAGGACAGGGCAGGTGAAAAACTGTTTTTT.

This clone was picked up one time. The chain employs TRBV11-3 and TRBJ2-3; 11 nucleotides agree with TRBD2. The CDR3 sequence is 14 residues long. Unmatched junction bases numbered 6, after V lost 5 bases and J lost 8 bases. Germline CDR1 and CDR2: SGHNT and YENEEA. The CDR3 here is CASSPETSGTTQYF. CDR3 sequence (DNA): TGTGCCAGCAGCCCCGAGACTAGCGGGACTACGCAGTATTTT.

This clone was picked up one time. The genes are TRBV28 and TRBJ2-7, with TRBD2 matching over 7 bases. V lost 5 bases, J lost 4 bases, and 11 bases stayed unmatched. This CDR3 has 15 amino acids. The germline CDR1 and CDR2 sequences are MDHEN and SYDVKM. The CDR3 here is CASSPLWAGAYEQYF. CDR3 in DNA: TGTGCCAGCAGTCCACTCTGGGCGGGAGCATACGAGCAGTACTTC. The whole variable domain, remainder taken from reference TRBV28 and TRBJ2-7, is DVKVTQSSRYLVKRTGEKVFLECVQDMDHENMFWYRQDPGLGLRLIYFSYDVKMKEKGDIPEGYSVSREKKERFSLILESASTNQTSMYLCASSPLWAGAYEQYFGPGTRLTVT.

The chain has TRBV6-5 and TRBJ2-2; TRBD2 aligns across 9 bases. The V segment lost 6 bases and the J segment 3 bases; nucleotides outside the gene matches: 2. The length of the CDR3 is 14 residues. Germline V gene data show CDR1 as MNHEY and CDR2 as SVGAGI. The CDR3 nucleotides read TGTGCCAGCAGAGAGCGGGGGGACACCGGGGAGCTGTTTTTT. Translation: CASRERGDTGELFF.